Listed below are T cell receptor beta chains from one sample, sequenced in a study of identifying expanded T cells in peripheral blood. Libraries were prepared by immunoSEQ multiplex PCR; TCRdb keeps only in-frame clonotypes and omits some of them. The sample records tens of thousands of clones, over 75% being singletons. The specimen was blood. Source of these receptors: a person aged 18-70 years in good health. Both conserved end residues are part of each CDR3. D genes are given only for firm matches. Clone size, where shown, is once, few, many, or a class for clones that have expanded.

.,TRBV6-5,.,TRBJ1-6,CASSTSHREPLHF,TGTGCCAGCAGTACCTCTCATAGGGAACCCCTCCACTTT
.,TRBV6-5,.,TRBJ1-4,CASSYSRTHEKLFF,TGTGCCAGCAGTTATTCTCGGACTCATGAAAAACTGTTTTTT
.,TRBV7-2,.,TRBJ2-7,CASSLEGQGTSYEQYF,TGTGCCAGCAGCTTAGAAGGGCAGGGGACTTCCTACGAGCAGTACTTC
.,TRBV11-3,.,TRBJ1-2,CASSSRAGRANYGYTF,TGTGCCAGCAGCTCCAGAGCGGGACGAGCTAACTATGGCTACACCTTC
.,TRBV6-5,.,TRBJ1-5,CASSYSSNQPQHF,TGTGCCAGCAGTTACAGTTCCAATCAGCCCCAGCATTTT
TRBD1,TRBV9,.,TRBJ1-1,CASSVALQGGEAFF,TGTGCCAGCAGCGTAGCTCTTCAGGGGGGTGAAGCTTTCTTT
TRBD1,TRBV15,.,TRBJ2-3,CATSPYRTGQGADTQYF,TGTGCCACCAGCCCCTACAGGACAGGGCAAGGCGCAGATACGCAGTATTTT
TRBD1,TRBV7-4,.,TRBJ2-7,CASSLPGQGGWYEQYF,TGTGCCAGCAGCTTACCAGGACAGGGGGGTTGGTACGAGCAGTACTTC
TRBD1,TRBV7-2,.,TRBJ2-1,CASSLRPPGQGYHNEQFF,TGTGCCAGCAGCCTACGGCCTCCGGGACAGGGGTATCACAATGAGCAGTTCTTC
.,TRBV6-6,.,TRBJ1-4,CASREGKEKLFF,TGTGCCAGCAGGGAGGGGAAGGAAAAACTGTTTTTT
.,TRBV4-3,.,TRBJ2-2,CASSQEGLFGELFF,TGCGCCAGCAGCCAGGAGGGACTGTTCGGGGAGCTGTTTTTT
.,TRBV4-1,.,TRBJ1-4,CASSQSQGPTNEKLFF,TGCGCCAGCAGCCAATCGCAGGGGCCAACTAATGAAAAACTGTTTTTT
.,TRBV7-2,once,TRBJ1-5,CASSLVQNQPQHF,TGTGCCAGCAGCTTAGTTCAGAATCAGCCCCAGCATTTT
.,TRBV5-1,few,TRBJ1-2,CASSPRSDANYGYTF,TGCGCCAGCAGCCCAAGGTCCGACGCCAACTATGGCTACACCTTC
TRBD2,TRBV5-1,.,TRBJ2-5,CASSLLAGAPGTQYF,TGCGCCAGCAGCCTACTAGCGGGGGCGCCCGGGACCCAGTACTTC
TRBD2,TRBV28,.,TRBJ2-4,CASRSGGPKNIQYF,TGTGCCAGCAGATCGGGAGGGCCGAAAAACATTCAGTACTTC
.,TRBV18,.,TRBJ2-4,CASSPGERNIQYF,TGTGCCAGCTCACCAGGGGAACGGAACATTCAGTACTTC
.,TRBV9,.,TRBJ1-2,CASSVAPDPNYGYTF,TGTGCCAGCAGCGTAGCTCCGGACCCTAACTATGGCTACACCTTC
.,TRBV9,.,TRBJ2-2,CASSVGQSGELFF,TGTGCCAGCAGCGTGGGACAATCCGGGGAGCTGTTTTTT
.,TRBV21-1,.,TRBJ1-5,CASSHSPADRRKQPQHF,TGTGCCAGCAGCCACTCCCCCGCTGACAGGAGAAAACAGCCCCAGCATTTT
.,TRBV7-6,.,TRBJ2-7,CASSFQGLEQYF,TGTGCCAGCAGCTTCCAGGGGCTCGAGCAGTACTTC
.,TRBV6-1,.,TRBJ2-1,CASSEARVEKQFF,TGTGCCAGCAGTGAAGCAAGGGTGGAAAAGCAGTTCTTC
.,TRBV2,.,TRBJ2-1,CASSEQSEQFF,TGTGCCAGCAGTGAGCAGAGTGAGCAGTTCTTC
TRBD1,TRBV11-3,.,TRBJ1-3,CASSLGQGALIGYGNTIYF,TGTGCCAGCAGCTTGGGACAGGGGGCGCTTATTGGGTATGGAAACACCATATATTTT
.,TRBV4-2,.,TRBJ1-2,CASSQDGLIMGYTF,TGTGCCAGCAGCCAAGACGGGCTGATCATGGGCTACACCTTC
TRBD1,TRBV2,.,TRBJ2-3,CASSGQGSTDTQYF,TGTGCCAGCAGTGGACAGGGTAGCACAGATACGCAGTATTTT
.,TRBV9,few,TRBJ1-1,CASSVGTRVLDGAEAFF,TGTGCCAGCAGCGTGGGGACACGGGTTTTGGACGGTGCTGAAGCTTTCTTT
.,TRBV19,once,TRBJ1-2,CASSASHLSTGYGYTF,TGTGCCAGTAGTGCCTCTCACCTTTCAACGGGCTATGGCTACACCTTC
TRBD1,TRBV11-2,.,TRBJ2-2,CASSLAPGQGVFTGELFF,TGTGCCAGCAGCTTAGCCCCGGGACAGGGGGTTTTCACCGGGGAGCTGTTTTTT
.,TRBV2,.,TRBJ1-3,CASSEDRVIAGNTIYF,TGTGCCAGCAGTGAAGACAGGGTGATTGCTGGAAACACCATATATTTT
TRBD1,TRBV5-1,medium-sized,TRBJ1-2,CASSPDPGTGGGYTF,TGCGCCAGCAGCCCGGATCCCGGGACAGGGGGAGGCTACACCTTC
TRBD1,TRBV27,.,TRBJ1-1,CASRWDRWNTEAFF,TGTGCCAGCAGGTGGGACAGATGGAACACTGAAGCTTTCTTT
TRBD1,TRBV11-1,.,TRBJ2-2,CASRVGDWTGNTGELFF,TGTGCCAGCAGGGTGGGTGATTGGACAGGGAACACCGGGGAGCTGTTTTTT
TRBD2,TRBV7-9,.,TRBJ2-2,CASSSSAGGTGELFF,TGTGCCAGCAGCTCCTCGGCGGGGGGGACCGGGGAGCTGTTTTTT
TRBD1,TRBV27,once,TRBJ2-2,CASHAGTGLSGELFF,TGTGCCAGCCACGCCGGGACAGGGCTCTCGGGGGAGCTGTTTTTT
.,TRBV5-1,.,TRBJ1-2,CASSHGQSYGYTF,TGCGCCAGCAGCCACGGACAGAGCTATGGCTACACCTTC
.,TRBV23-1,.,TRBJ2-4,CASSRGSLAKNIQYF,TGCGCCAGCAGTCGGGGCAGTCTAGCCAAAAACATTCAGTACTTC
TRBD2,TRBV9,once,TRBJ2-1,CASSVDRVRGETNEQFF,TGTGCCAGCAGCGTAGATCGCGTTCGGGGGGAGACCAATGAGCAGTTCTTC
.,TRBV6-4,.,TRBJ2-2,CASSEFGNTGELFF,TGTGCCAGCAGTGAGTTCGGGAACACCGGGGAGCTGTTTTTT
TRBD1,TRBV4-1,.,TRBJ1-1,CASSLRQGNMNTEAFF,TGCGCCAGCAGCTTGAGACAGGGAAACATGAACACTGAAGCTTTCTTT
.,TRBV29-1,.,TRBJ1-2,CSVSTGYGYTF,TGCAGCGTATCGACAGGCTATGGCTACACCTTC
TRBD1,TRBV11-2,.,TRBJ2-2,CASSPDRGHNGELFF,TGTGCCAGCAGCCCCGACAGGGGGCATAACGGGGAGCTGTTTTTT
TRBD1,TRBV18,.,TRBJ1-1,CASSPQGANTEAFF,TGTGCCAGCTCCCCCCAGGGGGCGAACACTGAAGCTTTCTTT
.,TRBV18,.,TRBJ1-5,CASSPGSSNQPQHF,TGTGCCAGCTCACCGGGGTCGAGCAATCAGCCCCAGCATTTT
.,TRBV11-2,.,TRBJ2-3,CASSFLGSGGRGDTQYF,TGTGCCAGCAGCTTTCTGGGGAGCGGAGGAAGGGGAGATACGCAGTATTTT
TRBD1,TRBV5-1,.,TRBJ1-1,CASSLVRDRGSGVTEAFF,TGCGCCAGCAGCTTGGTCCGGGACAGGGGGAGCGGTGTTACTGAAGCTTTCTTT